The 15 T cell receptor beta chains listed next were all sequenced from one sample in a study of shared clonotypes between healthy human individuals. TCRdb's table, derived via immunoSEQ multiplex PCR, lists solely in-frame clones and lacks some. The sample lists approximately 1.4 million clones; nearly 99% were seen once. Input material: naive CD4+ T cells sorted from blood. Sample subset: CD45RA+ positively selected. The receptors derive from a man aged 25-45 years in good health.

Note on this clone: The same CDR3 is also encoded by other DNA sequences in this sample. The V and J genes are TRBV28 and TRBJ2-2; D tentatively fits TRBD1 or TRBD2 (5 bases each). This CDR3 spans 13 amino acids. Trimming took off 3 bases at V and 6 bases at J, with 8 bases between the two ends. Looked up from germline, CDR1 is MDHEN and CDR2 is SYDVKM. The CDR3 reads CASSLGVPGELFF. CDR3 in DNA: TGTGCCAGCAGTTTGGGGGTACCCGGGGAGCTGTTTTTT. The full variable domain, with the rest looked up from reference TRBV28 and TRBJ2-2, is DVKVTQSSRYLVKRTGEKVFLECVQDMDHENMFWYRQDPGLGLRLIYFSYDVKMKEKGDIPEGYSVSREKKERFSLILESASTNQTSMYLCASSLGVPGELFFGEGSRLTVL.

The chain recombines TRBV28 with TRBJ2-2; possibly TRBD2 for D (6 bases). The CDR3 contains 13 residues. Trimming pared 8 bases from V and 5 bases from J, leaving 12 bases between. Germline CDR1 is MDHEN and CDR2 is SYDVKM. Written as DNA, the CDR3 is TGTGCCAGCGGGCCCGGAGGGACCGGGGAGCTGTTTTTT. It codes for CASGPGGTGELFF.

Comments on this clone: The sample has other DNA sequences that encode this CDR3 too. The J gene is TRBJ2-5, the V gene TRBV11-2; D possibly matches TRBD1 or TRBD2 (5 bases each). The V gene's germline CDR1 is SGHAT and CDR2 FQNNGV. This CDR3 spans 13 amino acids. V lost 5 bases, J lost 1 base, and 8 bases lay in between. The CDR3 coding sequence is TGTGCCAGCAGCCCCGGGACCCAAGAGACCCAGTACTTC. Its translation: CASSPGTQETQYF.

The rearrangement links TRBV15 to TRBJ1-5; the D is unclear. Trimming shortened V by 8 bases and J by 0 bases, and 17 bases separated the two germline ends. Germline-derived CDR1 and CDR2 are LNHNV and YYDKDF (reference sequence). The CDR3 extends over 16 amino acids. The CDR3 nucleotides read TGTGCCACCTCTACAGCAATTGGTTATAGCAATCAGCCCCAGCATTTT. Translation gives CATSTAIGYSNQPQHF.

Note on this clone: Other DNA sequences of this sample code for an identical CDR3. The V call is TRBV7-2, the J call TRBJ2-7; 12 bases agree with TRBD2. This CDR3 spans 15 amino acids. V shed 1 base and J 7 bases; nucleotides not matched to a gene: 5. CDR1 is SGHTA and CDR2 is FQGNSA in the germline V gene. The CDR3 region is CASSLGLAGAGEQYF. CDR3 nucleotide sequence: TGTGCCAGCAGCTTAGGACTAGCGGGAGCGGGGGAGCAGTACTTC.

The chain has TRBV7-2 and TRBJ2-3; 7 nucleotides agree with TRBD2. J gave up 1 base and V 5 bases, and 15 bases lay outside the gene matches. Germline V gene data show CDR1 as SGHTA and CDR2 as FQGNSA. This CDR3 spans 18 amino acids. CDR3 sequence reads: CASSRRSGGPSGTDTQYF. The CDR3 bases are TGTGCCAGCAGCCGACGTTCGGGAGGACCCTCGGGCACAGATACGCAGTATTTT.

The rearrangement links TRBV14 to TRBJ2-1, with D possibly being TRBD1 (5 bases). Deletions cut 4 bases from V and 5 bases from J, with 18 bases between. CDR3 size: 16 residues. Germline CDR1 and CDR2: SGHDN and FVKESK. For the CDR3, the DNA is TGTGCCAGCAGCCTCAGGGCAGGGTTTTTGGACAATGAGCAGTTCTTC. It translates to CASSLRAGFLDNEQFF.

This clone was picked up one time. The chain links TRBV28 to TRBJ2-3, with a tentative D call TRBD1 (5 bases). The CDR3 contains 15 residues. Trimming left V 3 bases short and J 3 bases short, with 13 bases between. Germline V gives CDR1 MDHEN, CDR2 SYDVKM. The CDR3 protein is CASSFAKGITDTQYF. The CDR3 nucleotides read TGTGCCAGCAGTTTCGCAAAGGGGATAACAGATACGCAGTATTTT. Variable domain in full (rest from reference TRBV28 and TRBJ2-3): DVKVTQSSRYLVKRTGEKVFLECVQDMDHENMFWYRQDPGLGLRLIYFSYDVKMKEKGDIPEGYSVSREKKERFSLILESASTNQTSMYLCASSFAKGITDTQYFGPGTRLTVL.

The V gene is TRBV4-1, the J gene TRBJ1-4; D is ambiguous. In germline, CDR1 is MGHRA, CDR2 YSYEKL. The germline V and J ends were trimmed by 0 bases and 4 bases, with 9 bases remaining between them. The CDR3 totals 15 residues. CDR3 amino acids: CASSQEWGFNEKLFF. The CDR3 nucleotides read TGCGCCAGCAGCCAAGAATGGGGTTTTAATGAAAAACTGTTTTTT.

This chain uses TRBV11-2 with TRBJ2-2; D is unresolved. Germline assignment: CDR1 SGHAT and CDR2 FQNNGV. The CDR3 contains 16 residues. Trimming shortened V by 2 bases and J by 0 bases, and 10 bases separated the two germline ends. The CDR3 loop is CASSLSTAANTGELFF. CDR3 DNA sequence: TGTGCCAGCAGCTTATCTACGGCGGCGAACACCGGGGAGCTGTTTTTT.

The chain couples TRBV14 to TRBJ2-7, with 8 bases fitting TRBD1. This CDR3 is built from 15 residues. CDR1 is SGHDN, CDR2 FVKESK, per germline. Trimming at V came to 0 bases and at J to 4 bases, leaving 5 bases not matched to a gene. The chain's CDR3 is CASSQDTGQGYEQYF. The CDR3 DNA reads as TGTGCCAGCAGCCAAGATACCGGACAGGGTTACGAGCAGTACTTC.

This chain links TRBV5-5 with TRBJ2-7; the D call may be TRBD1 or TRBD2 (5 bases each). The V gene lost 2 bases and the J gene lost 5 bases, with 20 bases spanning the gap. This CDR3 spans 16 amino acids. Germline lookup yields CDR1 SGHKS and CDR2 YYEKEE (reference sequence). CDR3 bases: TGTGCCAGCAGCTTTCCGGGGCAGCCGACCTTCAACGAGCAGTACTTC. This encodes CASSFPGQPTFNEQYF.

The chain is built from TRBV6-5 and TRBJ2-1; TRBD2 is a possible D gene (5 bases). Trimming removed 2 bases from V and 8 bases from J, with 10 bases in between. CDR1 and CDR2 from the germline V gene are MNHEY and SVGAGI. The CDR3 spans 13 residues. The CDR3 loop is CASSYKGRDEQFF. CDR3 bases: TGTGCCAGCAGTTACAAAGGGCGGGATGAGCAGTTCTTC.

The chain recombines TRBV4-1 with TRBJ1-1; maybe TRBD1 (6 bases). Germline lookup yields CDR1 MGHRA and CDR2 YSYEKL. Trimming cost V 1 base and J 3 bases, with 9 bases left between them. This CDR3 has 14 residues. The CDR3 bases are TGCGCCAGCAGCCAAGTGAGGGGGTACACTGAAGCTTTCTTT. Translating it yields CASSQVRGYTEAFF.

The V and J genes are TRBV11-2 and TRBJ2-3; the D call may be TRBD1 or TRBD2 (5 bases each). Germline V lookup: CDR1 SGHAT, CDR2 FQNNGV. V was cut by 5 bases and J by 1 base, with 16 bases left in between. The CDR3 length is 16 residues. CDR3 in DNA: TGTGCCAGCAGCCTGGGGACCTTCGGAGGCACAGATACGCAGTATTTT. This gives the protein CASSLGTFGGTDTQYF.